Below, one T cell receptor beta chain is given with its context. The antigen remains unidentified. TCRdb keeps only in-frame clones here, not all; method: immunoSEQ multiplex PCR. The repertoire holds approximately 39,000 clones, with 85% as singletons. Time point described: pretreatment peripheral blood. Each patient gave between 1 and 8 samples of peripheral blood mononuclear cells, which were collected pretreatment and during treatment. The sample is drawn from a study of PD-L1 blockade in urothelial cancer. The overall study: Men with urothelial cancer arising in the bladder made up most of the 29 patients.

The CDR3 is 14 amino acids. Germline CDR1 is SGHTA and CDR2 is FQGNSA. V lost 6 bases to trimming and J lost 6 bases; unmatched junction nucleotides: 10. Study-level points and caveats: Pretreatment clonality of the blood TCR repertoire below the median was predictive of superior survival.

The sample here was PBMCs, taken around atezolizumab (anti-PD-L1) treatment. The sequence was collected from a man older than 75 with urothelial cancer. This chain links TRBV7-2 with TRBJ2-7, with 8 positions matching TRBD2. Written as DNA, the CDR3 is TGTGCCAGCAGTCCCGGGACTAGTCAAGTCGAGCAGTACTTC. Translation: CASSPGTSQVEQYF.